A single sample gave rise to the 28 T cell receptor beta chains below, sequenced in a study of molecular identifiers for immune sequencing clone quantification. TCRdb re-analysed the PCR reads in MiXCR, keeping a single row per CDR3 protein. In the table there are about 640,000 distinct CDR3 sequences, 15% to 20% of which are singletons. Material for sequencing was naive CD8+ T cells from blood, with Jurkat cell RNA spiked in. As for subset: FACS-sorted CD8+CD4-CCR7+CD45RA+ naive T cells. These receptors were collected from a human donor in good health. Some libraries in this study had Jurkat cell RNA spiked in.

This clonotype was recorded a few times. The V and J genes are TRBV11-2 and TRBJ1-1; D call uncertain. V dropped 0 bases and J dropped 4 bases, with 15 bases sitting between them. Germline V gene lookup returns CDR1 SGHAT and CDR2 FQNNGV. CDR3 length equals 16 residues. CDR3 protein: CASSLDYLQVGTEAFF. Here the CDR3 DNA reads TGTGCCAGCAGCTTAGATTACCTCCAGGTTGGCACTGAAGCTTTCTTT.

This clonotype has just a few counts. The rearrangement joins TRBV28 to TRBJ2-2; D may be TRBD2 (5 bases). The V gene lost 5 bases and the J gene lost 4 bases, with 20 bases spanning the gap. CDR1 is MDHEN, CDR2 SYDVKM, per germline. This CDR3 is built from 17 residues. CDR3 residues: CASSPSLRGRATGELFF. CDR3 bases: TGTGCCAGCAGTCCGTCTCTACGGGGTCGGGCCACCGGGGAGCTGTTTTTT.

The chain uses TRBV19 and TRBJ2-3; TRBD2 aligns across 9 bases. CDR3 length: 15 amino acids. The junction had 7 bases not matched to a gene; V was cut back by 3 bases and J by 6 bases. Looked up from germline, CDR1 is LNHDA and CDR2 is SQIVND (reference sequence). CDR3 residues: CASSIGGGAIDTQYF. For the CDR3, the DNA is TGTGCCAGTAGTATCGGCGGGGGGGCCATTGATACGCAGTATTTT.

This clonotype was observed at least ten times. For the CDR3, the DNA is TGTGCCAGCAGTTACTGGAGCGGGGGGCCCACCGGGGAGCTGTTTTTT. This translates into CASSYWSGGPTGELFF. The chain has TRBV6-2 or TRBV6-3 and TRBJ2-2; 9 bases are shared with TRBD2. Germline V gene data show CDR1 as MNHEY and CDR2 as SVGEGT. Trimming at V came to 1 base and at J to 4 bases, leaving 4 bases not matched to a gene. This CDR3 comprises 16 residues.

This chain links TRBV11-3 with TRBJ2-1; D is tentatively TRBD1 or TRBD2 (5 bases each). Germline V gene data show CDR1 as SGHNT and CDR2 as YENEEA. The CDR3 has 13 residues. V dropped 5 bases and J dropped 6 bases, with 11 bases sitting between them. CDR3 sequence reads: CASSTPGTNEQFF. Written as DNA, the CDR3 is TGTGCCAGCAGCACCCCCGGGACCAATGAGCAGTTCTTC.

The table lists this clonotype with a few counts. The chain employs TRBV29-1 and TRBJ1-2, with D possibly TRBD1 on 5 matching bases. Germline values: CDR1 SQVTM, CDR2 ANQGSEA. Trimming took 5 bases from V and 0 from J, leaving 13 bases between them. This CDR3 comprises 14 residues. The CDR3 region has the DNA TGCAGCGTTCCGGGGGAACCTACTAACTATGGCTACACCTTC. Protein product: CSVPGEPTNYGYTF.

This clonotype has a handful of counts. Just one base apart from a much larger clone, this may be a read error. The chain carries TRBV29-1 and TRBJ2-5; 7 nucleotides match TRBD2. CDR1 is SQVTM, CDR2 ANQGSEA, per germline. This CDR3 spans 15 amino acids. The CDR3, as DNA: TGCAGCGCTCCTCCGGGTCTAGCGGACCAAGAGTCCCAGTACTTC. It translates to CSAPPGLADQESQYF.

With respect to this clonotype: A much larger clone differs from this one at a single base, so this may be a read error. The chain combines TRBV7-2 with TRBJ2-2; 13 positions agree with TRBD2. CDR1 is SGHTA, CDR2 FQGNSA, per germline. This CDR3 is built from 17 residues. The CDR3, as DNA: TGTGCCAGCAGCTTGTCGACTAGCGGGAGGAGGATAGGGGGGCTGTTTTTT. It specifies CASSLSTSGRRIGGLFF.

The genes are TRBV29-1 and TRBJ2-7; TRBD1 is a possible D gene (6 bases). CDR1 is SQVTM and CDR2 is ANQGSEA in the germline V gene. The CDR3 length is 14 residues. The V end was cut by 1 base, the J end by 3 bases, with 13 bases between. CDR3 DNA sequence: TGCAGCGTTGAAGGATTACAGGGCTTCTACGAGCAGTACTTC. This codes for CSVEGLQGFYEQYF.

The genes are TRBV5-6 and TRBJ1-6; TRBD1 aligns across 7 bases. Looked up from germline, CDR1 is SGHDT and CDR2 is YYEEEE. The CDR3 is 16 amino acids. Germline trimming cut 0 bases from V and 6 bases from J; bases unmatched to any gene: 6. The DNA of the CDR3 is TGTGCCAGCAGCTTGGACAGGGGTCTGGCTAATTCACCCCTCCACTTT. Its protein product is CASSLDRGLANSPLHF.

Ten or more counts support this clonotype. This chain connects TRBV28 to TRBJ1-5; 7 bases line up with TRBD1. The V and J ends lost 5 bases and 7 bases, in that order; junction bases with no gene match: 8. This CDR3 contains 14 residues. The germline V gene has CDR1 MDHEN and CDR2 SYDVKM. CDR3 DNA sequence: TGTGCCAGCAGTAACAGGGGATTTGGGCAGCCCCAGCATTTT. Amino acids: CASSNRGFGQPQHF.

The chain's CDR3 is CASSTTGALHQPQHF. CDR3 DNA: TGTGCCAGTAGTACGACAGGGGCCCTTCATCAGCCCCAGCATTTT. The rearrangement uses TRBV19 and TRBJ1-5; 8 nucleotides match TRBD1. The CDR3 totals 15 residues. Germline loops: CDR1 LNHDA, CDR2 SQIVND (reference sequence). The trim removed 4 bases at V and 5 bases at J, leaving 7 bases unmatched.

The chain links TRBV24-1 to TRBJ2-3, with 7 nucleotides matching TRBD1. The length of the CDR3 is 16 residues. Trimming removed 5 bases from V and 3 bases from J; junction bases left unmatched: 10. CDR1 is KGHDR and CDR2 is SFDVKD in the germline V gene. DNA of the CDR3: TGTGCCACCAGTGGAAGACAGGGTAAAAGTACAGATACGCAGTATTTT. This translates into CATSGRQGKSTDTQYF.

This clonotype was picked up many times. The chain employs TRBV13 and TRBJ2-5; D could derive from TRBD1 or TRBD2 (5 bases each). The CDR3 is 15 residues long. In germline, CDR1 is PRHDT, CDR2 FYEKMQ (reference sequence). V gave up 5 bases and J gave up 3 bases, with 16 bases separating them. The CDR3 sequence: CASSINRDREETQYF. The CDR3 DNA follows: TGTGCCAGCAGCATTAACCGGGACCGCGAAGAGACCCAGTACTTC.

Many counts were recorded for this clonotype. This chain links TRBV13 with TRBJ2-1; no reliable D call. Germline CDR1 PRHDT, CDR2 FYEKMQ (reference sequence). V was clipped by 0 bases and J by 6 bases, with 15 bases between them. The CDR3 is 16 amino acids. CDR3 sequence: CASSLGLRFSVNEQFF. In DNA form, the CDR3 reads TGTGCCAGCAGCTTAGGCCTCAGGTTTTCCGTCAATGAGCAGTTCTTC.

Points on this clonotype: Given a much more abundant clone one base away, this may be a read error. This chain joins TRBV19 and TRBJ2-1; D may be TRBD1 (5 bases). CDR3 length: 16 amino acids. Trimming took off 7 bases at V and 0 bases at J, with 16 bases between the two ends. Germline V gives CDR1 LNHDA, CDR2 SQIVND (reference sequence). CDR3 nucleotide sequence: TGTGCCAGTAATGTAACAGGCCCTAGCTCCTACAATGAGCAGTTCTTC. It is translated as CASNVTGPSSYNEQFF.

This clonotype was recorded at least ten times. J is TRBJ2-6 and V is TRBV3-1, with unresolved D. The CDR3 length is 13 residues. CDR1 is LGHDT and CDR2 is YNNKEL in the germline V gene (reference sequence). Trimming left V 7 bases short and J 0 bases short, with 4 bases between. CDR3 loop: CASKVSGANVLTF. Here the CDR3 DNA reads TGTGCCAGCAAGGTCTCTGGGGCCAACGTCCTGACTTTC.

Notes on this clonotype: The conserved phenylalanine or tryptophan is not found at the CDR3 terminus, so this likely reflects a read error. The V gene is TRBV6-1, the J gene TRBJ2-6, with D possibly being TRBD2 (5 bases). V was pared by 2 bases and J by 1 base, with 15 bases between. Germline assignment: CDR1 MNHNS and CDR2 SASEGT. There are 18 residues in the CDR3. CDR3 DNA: TGTGCCAGCAGTGAACTCCCAACGGGGAGATCTGGGGCCAACGTCCTGACTTCC. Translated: CASSELPTGRSGANVLTS.

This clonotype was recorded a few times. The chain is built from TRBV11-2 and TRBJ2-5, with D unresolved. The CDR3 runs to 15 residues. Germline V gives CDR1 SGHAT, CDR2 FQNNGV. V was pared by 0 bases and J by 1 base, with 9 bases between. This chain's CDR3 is CASSLDWSLQETQYF. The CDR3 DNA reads TGTGCCAGCAGCTTAGATTGGTCGCTCCAAGAGACCCAGTACTTC.

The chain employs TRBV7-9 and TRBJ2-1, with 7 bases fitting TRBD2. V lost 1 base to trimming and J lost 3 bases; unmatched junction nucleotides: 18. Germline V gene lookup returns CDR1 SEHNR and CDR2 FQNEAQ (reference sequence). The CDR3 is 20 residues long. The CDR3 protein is CASSLVSPSGGNKIYNEQFF. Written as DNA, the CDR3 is TGTGCCAGCAGCTTAGTTTCGCCTAGCGGAGGAAATAAGATCTACAATGAGCAGTTCTTC.

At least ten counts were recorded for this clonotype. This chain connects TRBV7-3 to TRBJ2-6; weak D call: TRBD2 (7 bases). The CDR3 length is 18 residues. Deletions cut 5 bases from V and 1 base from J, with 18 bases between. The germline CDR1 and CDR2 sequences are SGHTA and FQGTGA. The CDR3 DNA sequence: TGTGCCAGCAGCCCCTCCTCTCGGGGGGCATCTGGGGCCAACGTCCTGACTTTC. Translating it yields CASSPSSRGASGANVLTF. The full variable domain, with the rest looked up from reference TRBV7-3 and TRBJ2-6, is GAGVSQTPSNKVTEKGKYVELRCDPISGHTALYWYRQSLGQGPEFLIYFQGTGAADDSGLPNDRFFAVRPEGSVSTLKIQRTERGDSAVYLCASSPSSRGASGANVLTFGAGSRLTVL.

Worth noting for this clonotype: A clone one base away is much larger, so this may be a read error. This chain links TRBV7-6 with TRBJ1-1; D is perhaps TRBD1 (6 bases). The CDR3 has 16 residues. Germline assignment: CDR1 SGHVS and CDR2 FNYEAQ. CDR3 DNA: TGTACCAGCAGTTTAGGGCCAGGGGTCTCGGACACTGAAGCTTTCTTT. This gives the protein CTSSLGPGVSDTEAFF.

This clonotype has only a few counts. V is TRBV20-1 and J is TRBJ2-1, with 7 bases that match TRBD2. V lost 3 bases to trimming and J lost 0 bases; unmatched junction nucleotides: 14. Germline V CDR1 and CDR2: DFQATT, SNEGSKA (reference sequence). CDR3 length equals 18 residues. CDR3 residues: CSASALAKIPSSYNEQFF. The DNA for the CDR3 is TGCAGTGCTAGTGCACTAGCGAAGATCCCAAGCTCCTACAATGAGCAGTTCTTC.

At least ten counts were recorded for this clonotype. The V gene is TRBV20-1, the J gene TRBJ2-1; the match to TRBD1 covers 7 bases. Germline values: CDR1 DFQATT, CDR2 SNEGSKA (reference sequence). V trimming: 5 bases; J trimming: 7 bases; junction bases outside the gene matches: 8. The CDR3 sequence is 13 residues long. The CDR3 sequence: CSALGQVRNEQFF. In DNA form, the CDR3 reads TGCAGTGCTCTAGGACAGGTTAGAAATGAGCAGTTCTTC.

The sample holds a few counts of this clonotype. CDR3 nucleotides: TGTGCCACCAGTGACCCCGGACAGGGGCAAGAGACCCAGTACTTC. Translation gives CATSDPGQGQETQYF. This chain uses TRBV24-1 with TRBJ2-5; 9 bases align to TRBD1. The CDR3 contains 15 residues. V lost 4 bases, J lost 2 bases, and 4 bases stayed unmatched. The V gene's germline CDR1 is KGHDR and CDR2 SFDVKD.

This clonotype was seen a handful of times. CDR3 loop: CAWTPVGSGNTIYF. CDR3 sequence (DNA): TGTGCCTGGACCCCGGTGGGCTCTGGAAACACCATATATTTT. V usage is TRBV30 and J usage is TRBJ1-3, with D hard to call. The CDR3 length is 14 residues. V lost 4 bases and J lost 0, with 10 bases in between. CDR1 and CDR2 (germline): GTSNPN, SVGIG (reference sequence).

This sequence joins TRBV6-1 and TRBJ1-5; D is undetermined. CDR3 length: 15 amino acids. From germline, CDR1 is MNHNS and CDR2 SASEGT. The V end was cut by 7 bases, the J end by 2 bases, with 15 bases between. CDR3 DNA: TGTGCCAGCACCGACGGGTGGATGGGCAATCAGCCCCAGCATTTT. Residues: CASTDGWMGNQPQHF.

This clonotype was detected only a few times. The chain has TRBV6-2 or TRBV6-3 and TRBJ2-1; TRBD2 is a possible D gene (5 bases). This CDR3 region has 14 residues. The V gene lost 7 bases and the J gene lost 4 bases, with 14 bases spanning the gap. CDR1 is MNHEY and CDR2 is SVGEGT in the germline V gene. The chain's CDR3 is CASTNQLDYNEQFF. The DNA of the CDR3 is TGTGCCAGCACCAACCAACTAGATTACAATGAGCAGTTCTTC.